One and the same sample provided the 24 T cell receptor beta chains below, sequenced in a study of regulatory T cells in long-lasting Graves disease. Time point indicated: newly diagnosed GD, antithyroid drugs for less than 3 months. The TCR library used RNA extracted from PBMCs. With iRepertoire HTBI primers and Arm-PCR of CDR3 regions, TCR beta libraries were built. Each CDR3 protein gets one entry after TCRdb re-called the multiplex PCR reads with MiXCR. The data contain 350,000 to 550,000 distinct CDR3 sequences, around 15% of them seen just once; the ten biggest clones take up approximately 19%. The same specimen was also included in a second study, on T cells in Graves' hyperthyroidism and ophthalmopathy.

The source material was peripheral blood mononuclear cells (PBMCs), sampled at new diagnosis, from a patient treated with antithyroid drugs. The receptor source for this set is a woman between 50 and 59 years old with Graves disease.

This clonotype was seen only a few times. The chain couples TRBV7-9 to TRBJ2-3; the D gene is possibly TRBD1 (5 bases). Germline values: CDR1 SEHNR, CDR2 FQNEAQ (reference sequence). V was cut by 3 bases and J by 3 bases, with 13 bases left in between. The CDR3 totals 15 residues. CDR3 DNA: TGTGCCAGCAGCTTTAGTTTTCAGGGAACAGATACGCAGTATTTT. Translation: CASSFSFQGTDTQYF.

Many counts were recorded for this clonotype. This chain joins TRBV2 and TRBJ1-2, with TRBD1 matching over 7 bases. The V and J ends lost 6 bases and 3 bases, in that order; junction bases with no gene match: 4. There are 13 residues in the CDR3. Per the germline V gene, CDR1 is SNHLY and CDR2 is FYNNEI. The CDR3 loop reads CASSDREDYGYTF. The CDR3 DNA follows: TGTGCCAGCAGCGACAGGGAAGACTATGGCTACACCTTC.

The chain recombines TRBV10-3 with TRBJ2-7; perhaps TRBD2 as D (6 bases). Trimming shortened V by 5 bases and J by 2 bases, and 13 bases separated the two germline ends. This CDR3 contains 14 residues. Looked up from germline, CDR1 is ENHRY and CDR2 is SYGVKD. In DNA form, the CDR3 reads TGTGCCATCAGTCCCGGGACTGTTGCCTACGAGCAGTACTTC. Amino acid sequence: CAISPGTVAYEQYF.

This clonotype was found many times. V usage is TRBV11-3 and J usage is TRBJ2-3; D not certain. Between the trimmed V and J ends, which lost 0 bases and 1 base, there was a span of 8 bases. Germline V gives CDR1 SGHNT, CDR2 YENEEA. The CDR3 consists of 15 residues. In DNA, the CDR3 is TGTGCCAGCAGCTTAGATGGCAGGCGCACAGATACGCAGTATTTT. Its protein product is CASSLDGRRTDTQYF.

This clonotype was seen at least ten times. V and J are TRBV30 and TRBJ2-7; unclear D gene. CDR3 length: 12 amino acids. Germline lookup yields CDR1 GTSNPN and CDR2 SVGIG (reference sequence). V dropped 3 bases and J dropped 2 bases, with 8 bases sitting between them. CDR3 residues: CAWSPRPYEQYF. CDR3 coding DNA: TGTGCCTGGAGCCCCAGACCCTACGAGCAGTACTTC.

In its sample, this clonotype was seen many times. The chain links TRBV2 to TRBJ2-7, with TRBD1 matching over 8 bases. J lost 5 bases, V lost 7 bases, and 16 bases had no gene match. There are 16 residues in the CDR3. Looked up from germline, CDR1 is SNHLY and CDR2 is FYNNEI. CDR3 residues: CASIQTRQDRVHEQYF. The CDR3 coding sequence is TGTGCCAGCATCCAAACCCGCCAGGACAGGGTCCACGAGCAGTACTTC.

In this sample, this clonotype turned up many times. This chain joins TRBV11-2 and TRBJ2-1; D is undetermined. The CDR3 is 12 residues long. Trimming left V 5 bases short and J 8 bases short, with 10 bases between. Germline loops: CDR1 SGHAT, CDR2 FQNNGV. CDR3 sequence: CASSALIDEQFF. The CDR3 DNA reads TGTGCCAGCAGCGCCCTAATTGATGAGCAGTTCTTC.

The rearrangement links TRBV2 to TRBJ2-6; D possibly matches TRBD1 or TRBD2 (5 bases each). This CDR3 contains 15 residues. Germline V gene data show CDR1 as SNHLY and CDR2 as FYNNEI. V was trimmed by 5 bases and J by 4 bases, leaving 12 bases between them. The CDR3: CASSSRGSGANVLTF. CDR3 coding DNA: TGTGCCAGCAGTTCCCGGGGCTCGGGGGCCAACGTCCTGACTTTC.

With regard to this clonotype: Given a much more abundant clone one base away, this may be a read error. The CDR3 bases are TGTGCCTGGAGTGTACTGGCGGCGTTGGATACGCAGTATTTT. Amino acids: CAWSVLAALDTQYF. This rearrangement joins TRBV30 to TRBJ2-3, with D unresolved. The CDR3 length is 14 residues. Trimming shortened V by 0 bases and J by 6 bases, and 13 bases separated the two germline ends. Germline CDR1 and CDR2: GTSNPN and SVGIG (reference sequence).

As concerns this clonotype: This clone may be a read error of a much larger clone one base away. This chain joins TRBV27 and TRBJ2-7; 7 positions match TRBD1. CDR1 is MNHEY, CDR2 SMNVEV, per germline (reference sequence). The CDR3 contains 15 residues. The CDR3 sequence: CTSSQKGATTYEQYF. CDR3 DNA: TGTACCAGCAGTCAGAAGGGGGCTACTACCTACGAGCAGTACTTC.

The rearrangement uses TRBV6-2 or TRBV6-3 and TRBJ1-5; D unclear. The CDR3 covers 15 residues. The germline V gene encodes CDR1 MNHEY and CDR2 SVGEGT. The V end was cut by 4 bases, the J end by 0 bases, with 10 bases between. This CDR3 is CASSSMLYSNQPQHF. CDR3 nucleotides: TGTGCCAGCAGTTCGATGCTATATAGCAATCAGCCCCAGCATTTT.

In its sample, this clonotype was seen a few times. V and J are TRBV10-3 and TRBJ2-2; 11 nucleotides agree with TRBD2. V was pared by 10 bases and J by 2 bases, with 9 bases of the junction left unmatched. The CDR3 sequence is 16 residues long. The germline gives CDR1 ENHRY, CDR2 SYGVKD. The CDR3 is CATHQTSGGNTGELFF. CDR3 bases: TGTGCCACACACCAAACTAGCGGGGGAAACACCGGGGAGCTGTTTTTT.

The chain is built from TRBV7-9 and TRBJ2-3, with TRBD1 matching over 8 bases. With V trimmed by 5 bases and J by 1 base, 5 bases remained unmatched. Germline CDR1 is SEHNR and CDR2 is FQNEAQ (reference sequence). The CDR3 sequence is 15 residues long. CDR3 sequence (DNA): TGTGCCAGCAGCCCGACAGGGGACCGCACAGATACGCAGTATTTT. Translating it yields CASSPTGDRTDTQYF.

This clonotype was detected many times. The chain has TRBV2 and TRBJ2-5; the match to TRBD1 covers 9 bases. Germline V CDR1 and CDR2: SNHLY, FYNNEI. The CDR3 is 15 amino acids. Trimming cost V 3 bases and J 5 bases; bases outside gene matches: 7. CDR3 sequence (DNA): TGTGCCAGCAGTGATCCACAGGGGGCGCTGGAGACCCAGTACTTC. This encodes CASSDPQGALETQYF.

The chain links TRBV28 to TRBJ1-3, with D hard to call. The CDR3 covers 16 residues. Trimming removed 2 bases at V and 0 bases at J, with 11 bases between. CDR1 MDHEN and CDR2 SYDVKM come from the germline V gene. The CDR3 is CASSLGLRGSGNTIYF. The CDR3 DNA is TGTGCCAGCAGTTTAGGTTTACGTGGCTCTGGAAACACCATATATTTT. The variable domain in full, completed from reference TRBV28 and TRBJ1-3, reads DVKVTQSSRYLVKRTGEKVFLECVQDMDHENMFWYRQDPGLGLRLIYFSYDVKMKEKGDIPEGYSVSREKKERFSLILESASTNQTSMYLCASSLGLRGSGNTIYFGEGSWLTVV.

The rearrangement uses TRBV2 and TRBJ2-6; maybe TRBD2 (6 bases). The germline gives CDR1 SNHLY, CDR2 FYNNEI. The CDR3 loop spans 17 amino acids. V was pared by 3 bases and J by 4 bases, with 16 bases between. CDR3 sequence reads: CASSDFEGRSGANVLTF. CDR3 sequence (DNA): TGTGCCAGCAGTGACTTCGAGGGGAGGTCCGGGGCCAACGTCCTGACTTTC.

This clonotype was recorded a few times. The chain employs TRBV7-8 and TRBJ2-1; weak D call: TRBD2 (5 bases). Trimming cost V 5 bases and J 3 bases, with 20 bases left between them. The CDR3 totals 17 residues. Germline V gene lookup returns CDR1 SGHVS and CDR2 FQNEAQ. This chain's CDR3 is CASSRGRSEVGYNEQFF. The CDR3 region has the DNA TGTGCCAGCAGCCGAGGGCGATCTGAGGTCGGCTACAATGAGCAGTTCTTC.

As regards this clonotype: A much more abundant neighbour one base away suggests this may be a read error. The gene calls are TRBV7-2 and TRBJ2-5, with 10 bases aligning to TRBD2. Gene TRBJ2-1 matches the end of the DNA better, so the J call may be wrong. This CDR3 spans 15 amino acids. Germline assignment: CDR1 SGHTA and CDR2 FQGNSA. This chain's CDR3 is CASSLPLAGDNEQFF. CDR3 sequence (DNA): TGTGCCAGCAGCTTACCCCTAGCGGGGGACAATGAGCAGTTCTTC.

The table lists this clonotype with many counts. This rearrangement joins TRBV7-9 to TRBJ2-7; D may match TRBD1 or TRBD2 (5 bases each). Germline CDR1 reads SEHNR; CDR2 reads FQNEAQ (reference sequence). V gave up 5 bases and J gave up 7 bases, with 15 bases separating them. This CDR3 spans 13 amino acids. The CDR3 coding sequence is TGTGCCAGCAGCGCCCGGGACCTAGGGGAGCAGTACTTC. It encodes CASSARDLGEQYF.

In this sample, this clonotype turned up many times. The chain employs TRBV4-2 and TRBJ1-4; no reliable D call. The ends were cut back, 3 bases at V and 7 bases at J, with 6 bases in the middle. Germline values: CDR1 LGHNA, CDR2 YNFKEQ. This CDR3 region has 12 residues. The CDR3 loop reads CASSQGGEKLFF. Here the CDR3 DNA reads TGTGCCAGCAGCCAGGGTGGTGAAAAACTGTTTTTT.

This clonotype showed up many times. The chain employs TRBV5-1 and TRBJ2-5, with a weak D call TRBD1 (6 bases). CDR1 and CDR2 from the germline V gene are SGHRS and YFSETQ. V was clipped by 0 bases and J by 3 bases, with 12 bases between them. The CDR3 is made up of 15 amino acids. In DNA, the CDR3 is TGCGCCAGCAGCTTGGCCACAGGGCGGAAAGAGACCCAGTACTTC. Its translation: CASSLATGRKETQYF.

In this sample, this clonotype turned up many times. CDR3 coding DNA: TGTGCCAGCAGTTTATCACAGGGGTTGGACTATGGCTACACCTTC. It is translated as CASSLSQGLDYGYTF. The chain employs TRBV28 and TRBJ1-2, with 7 positions matching TRBD1. J was trimmed by 3 bases and V by 1 base; bases with no gene match: 5. Germline V gives CDR1 MDHEN, CDR2 SYDVKM. This CDR3 comprises 15 residues.

This clonotype has at least ten counts. This chain links TRBV20-1 with TRBJ2-5, with 7 bases lining up with TRBD2. This CDR3 spans 14 amino acids. V gave up 1 base and J gave up 1 base; unmatched junction bases: 3. Per the germline V gene, CDR1 is DFQATT and CDR2 is SNEGSKA (reference sequence). CDR3 in amino acids: CSARGRLAQETQYF. In DNA, the CDR3 is TGCAGTGCTAGAGGCCGACTAGCCCAAGAGACCCAGTACTTC.

This clonotype was picked up a small number of times. The chain combines TRBV5-5 with TRBJ2-7; D is unresolved. Trimming stripped 5 bases from V and 1 base from J, with 13 bases between. The CDR3 is 14 amino acids. CDR1 is SGHKS, CDR2 YYEKEE, per germline (reference sequence). The CDR3 sequence: CASSPPAASYEQYF. For the CDR3, the DNA is TGTGCCAGCAGTCCCCCGGCGGCTTCCTACGAGCAGTACTTC.